These 27 T cell receptor beta chains share one sample of origin, sequenced in a study of blood T cell repertoires in COVID-19. The assay was immunoSEQ multiplex PCR, and TCRdb's table has in-frame clones only and misses some. The sample lists around 300,000 clones, around 90% occurring once. The sample comprised PBMCs or T cells enriched from blood (not recorded which). The receptors here all came from a woman aged 18 to 35 with acute COVID-19.

V usage is TRBV28 and J usage is TRBJ2-1; D is unclear. V was shortened by 9 bases and J by 5 bases, with 11 bases between the two germline ends. The CDR3 consists of 12 residues. Germline CDR1 MDHEN, CDR2 SYDVKM. CDR3 sequence reads: CASTTSHNEQFF. The CDR3 nucleotides read TGTGCCAGTACTACGAGTCACAATGAGCAGTTCTTC.

The CDR3 region is CASSLQQGARNTEAFF. CDR3 nucleotide sequence: TGCGCCAGCAGCTTGCAACAGGGGGCGCGGAACACTGAAGCTTTCTTT. The chain joins TRBV5-1 to TRBJ1-1, with TRBD1 matching 9 bases. This CDR3 spans 16 amino acids. Germline-derived CDR1 and CDR2 are SGHRS and YFSETQ. V lost 1 base, J lost 1 base, and 5 bases stayed unmatched.

This clone came up a few times. V and J are TRBV10-1 and TRBJ2-2; 12 positions agree with TRBD2. V shed 6 bases and J 7 bases; nucleotides not matched to a gene: 3. Germline V gives CDR1 WNHNN, CDR2 SYGVQD (reference sequence). The CDR3 runs to 14 residues. In nucleotides, the CDR3 is TGCGCCAGCAGCCCTAGCGGGAGGGACGGGGAGCTGTTTTTT. Its translation: CASSPSGRDGELFF.

V usage is TRBV5-6 and J usage is TRBJ2-7, with a possible D match to TRBD2 (6 bases). V was trimmed by 4 bases and J by 5 bases, leaving 19 bases between them. The CDR3 totals 15 residues. The germline CDR1 and CDR2 sequences are SGHDT and YYEEEE. Written as DNA, the CDR3 is TGTGCCAGCAGCCGGGGTGGGGCAGGGAGGAACGAGCAGTACTTC. This translates into CASSRGGAGRNEQYF.

The chain has TRBV10-2 and TRBJ1-2; 7 bases are shared with TRBD1. CDR3 size: 14 residues. V shed 7 bases, J shed 7 bases, and the junction held 12 bases outside the gene matches. Germline V lookup: CDR1 WSHSY, CDR2 SAAADI. CDR3 sequence: CASNLQGKKGGYTF. DNA for the CDR3: TGCGCCAGCAATTTACAGGGGAAGAAGGGTGGCTACACCTTC.

The chain joins TRBV12-3 or TRBV12-4 to TRBJ1-1; 8 nucleotides match TRBD1. The CDR3 sequence is 11 residues long. The V segment lost 6 bases and the J segment 10 bases; nucleotides outside the gene matches: 4. This CDR3 is CASRYQGAAFF. The CDR3, as DNA: TGTGCCAGCAGGTATCAGGGGGCAGCTTTCTTT.

This clone has a single count. The chain has TRBV16 and TRBJ1-4, with D hard to call. Between the trimmed V and J ends, which lost 5 bases and 3 bases, there was a span of 10 bases. Germline V gene data show CDR1 as KGHSY and CDR2 as FQNENV. The CDR3 runs to 14 residues. The CDR3 bases are TGTGCCAGCAGCGAGTCGTATCCTAATGAAAAACTGTTTTTT. The encoded protein is CASSESYPNEKLFF.

The genes are TRBV7-2 and TRBJ2-5; no clear D. V lost 1 base and J 0 bases, leaving 15 bases between the germline ends. The CDR3 contains 17 residues. Germline values: CDR1 SGHTA, CDR2 FQGNSA. CDR3 loop: CASSLGPVRVYQETQYF. CDR3 in DNA: TGTGCCAGCAGCTTAGGCCCAGTCCGGGTGTACCAAGAGACCCAGTACTTC.

The chain recombines TRBV18 with TRBJ2-5, with D possibly being TRBD1 (6 bases). From germline, CDR1 is KGHSH and CDR2 LQKENI. With 3 bases removed from V and 1 base from J, the gap between germline ends came to 12 bases. The CDR3 runs to 15 residues. This chain's CDR3 is CASSPIDRSQETQYF. CDR3 in DNA: TGTGCCAGCTCACCCATCGACAGGTCCCAAGAGACCCAGTACTTC.

The V call is TRBV15, the J call TRBJ2-7, with D tentatively TRBD2 (5 bases). The V end lost 3 bases, the J end lost 3 bases, and 9 bases lay between the germline ends. Germline V gene lookup returns CDR1 LNHNV and CDR2 YYDKDF (reference sequence). This CDR3 has 13 amino acids. The CDR3 sequence is CATSRNRGYEQYF. In DNA, the CDR3 is TGTGCCACCAGCAGGAACCGGGGCTACGAGCAGTACTTC.

The chain joins TRBV7-2 to TRBJ1-6; D is ambiguous. This CDR3 region has 16 residues. V lost 5 bases and J lost 9, with 20 bases in between. Germline V lookup: CDR1 SGHTA, CDR2 FQGNSA. CDR3 sequence: CASSPQSHVLGSPLHF. The CDR3 DNA reads as TGTGCCAGCAGCCCACAATCCCATGTCCTAGGTTCACCCCTCCACTTT.

The chain couples TRBV7-9 to TRBJ2-7, with TRBD2 matching 10 bases. V dropped 5 bases and J dropped 0; count of bases not matched to a gene: 7. The length of the CDR3 is 16 residues. CDR1 is SEHNR, CDR2 FQNEAQ, per germline (reference sequence). The CDR3 DNA reads as TGTGCCAGCAGCCGTAGCGGGAGGATGAGCTCCTACGAGCAGTACTTC. This gives the protein CASSRSGRMSSYEQYF.

The rearrangement links TRBV5-6 to TRBJ2-7, with D possibly being TRBD2 (6 bases). This CDR3 contains 14 residues. With 3 bases removed from V and 3 bases from J, the gap between germline ends came to 13 bases. Per the germline V gene, CDR1 is SGHDT and CDR2 is YYEEEE. CDR3 DNA: TGTGCCAGCAGCTCCGGGGAGGTGGGCTACGAGCAGTACTTC. It encodes CASSSGEVGYEQYF.

The chain joins TRBV7-9 to TRBJ2-7; maybe TRBD1 (5 bases). Germline assignment: CDR1 SEHNR and CDR2 FQNEAQ (reference sequence). V lost 3 bases and J lost 7, with 7 bases in between. There are 11 residues in the CDR3. The CDR3 reads CASSFRQEQYF. DNA for the CDR3: TGTGCCAGCAGCTTCCGACAGGAGCAGTACTTC.

Concerning this clone itself: In the same sample, other DNA sequences code for this CDR3. The chain recombines TRBV5-1 with TRBJ2-1; D is unresolved. The ends were cut back, 0 bases at V and 4 bases at J, with 8 bases in the middle. This CDR3 is 14 amino acids long. Germline loops: CDR1 SGHRS, CDR2 YFSETQ. The CDR3 coding sequence is TGCGCCAGCAGCTTGGGGCAGGTATACAATGAGCAGTTCTTC. The encoded protein is CASSLGQVYNEQFF.

The gene calls are TRBV7-9 and TRBJ2-1, with unresolved D. This CDR3 has 12 amino acids. Germline loops: CDR1 SEHNR, CDR2 FQNEAQ (reference sequence). V was clipped by 1 base and J by 10 bases, with 8 bases between them. The CDR3 loop is CASSLDWREQFF. The CDR3 DNA reads TGTGCCAGCAGCTTAGACTGGCGGGAGCAGTTCTTC.

CDR3 loop: CASRTGGGTPYEQYF. The DNA of the CDR3 is TGCGCCAGCAGAACCGGCGGGGGAACGCCCTACGAGCAGTACTTC. The V gene is TRBV5-1, the J gene TRBJ2-7; 7 bases map to TRBD2. This CDR3 contains 15 residues. J lost 2 bases, V lost 5 bases, and 10 bases had no gene match. Germline values: CDR1 SGHRS, CDR2 YFSETQ.

The chain couples TRBV7-7 to TRBJ2-1; 7 bases are shared with TRBD1. The CDR3 covers 17 residues. Trimming removed 1 base from V and 7 bases from J; junction bases left unmatched: 13. The germline gives CDR1 SSHAT, CDR2 FNYEAQ (reference sequence). For the CDR3, the DNA is TGTGCCAGCAGCTTAGTTTTCCGGCCAGGGGGAAGGAATGAGCAGTTCTTC. Protein sequence: CASSLVFRPGGRNEQFF. Full variable domain (outside the CDR3, taken from reference TRBV7-7 and TRBJ2-1): GAGVSQSPRYKVTKRGQDVTLRCDPISSHATLYWYQQALGQGPEFLTYFNYEAQPDKSGLPSDRFSAERPEGSISTLTIQRTEQRDSAMYRCASSLVFRPGGRNEQFFGPGTRLTVL.

This clone was seen just once. CDR3 nucleotide sequence: TGTGCCATCAGTGAAGAGGAGAATGAGCAGTTCTTC. Translating gives CAISEEENEQFF. V usage is TRBV10-3 and J usage is TRBJ2-1, with D uncertain. CDR1 ENHRY and CDR2 SYGVKD come from the germline V gene. This CDR3 is 12 amino acids long. Deletions cut 3 bases from V and 7 bases from J, with 7 bases between.

This clone has only one observation. This rearrangement joins TRBV7-9 to TRBJ2-5, with a weak D call TRBD1 (5 bases). V shed 6 bases and J shed 0 bases, with 11 bases lying between them. The CDR3 consists of 14 residues. CDR1 is SEHNR, CDR2 FQNEAQ, per germline (reference sequence). CDR3 region: CASSQSGYQETQYF. The CDR3 DNA is TGTGCCAGCAGTCAATCAGGGTACCAAGAGACCCAGTACTTC.

V is TRBV18 and J is TRBJ1-2; 7 nucleotides match TRBD1. This CDR3 comprises 16 residues. V was clipped by 3 bases and J by 2 bases; unmatched bases: 9. CDR1 and CDR2 (germline): KGHSH, LQKENI. CDR3 amino acids: CASSPTPIQGNYGYTF. The CDR3 DNA reads TGTGCCAGCTCACCTACCCCCATACAGGGGAACTATGGCTACACCTTC. The full variable domain, rest sourced from reference TRBV18 and TRBJ1-2, is NAGVMQNPRHLVRRRGQEARLRCSPMKGHSHVYWYRQLPEEGLKFMVYLQKENIIDESGMPKERFSAEFPKEGPSILRIQQVVRGDSAAYFCASSPTPIQGNYGYTFGSGTRLTVV.

V gene TRBV5-5 combines with J gene TRBJ2-2; a possible D gene is TRBD2 (6 bases). The CDR3 runs to 17 residues. Germline CDR1 SGHKS, CDR2 YYEKEE (reference sequence). Trimming left V 1 base short and J 0 bases short, with 13 bases between. CDR3 sequence reads: CASSLTARDSNTGELFF. CDR3 coding DNA: TGTGCCAGCAGCTTGACGGCCAGGGACTCGAACACCGGGGAGCTGTTTTTT.

This chain links TRBV2 with TRBJ1-5; TRBD1 matches 7 bases. Per the germline V gene, CDR1 is SNHLY and CDR2 is FYNNEI. The CDR3 sequence is 15 residues long. The V and J ends lost 7 bases and 3 bases, in that order; junction bases with no gene match: 9. The CDR3 sequence: CASNREGQPNQPQHF. CDR3 in DNA: TGTGCCAGCAATCGTGAGGGACAGCCCAATCAGCCCCAGCATTTT.

The chain employs TRBV4-2 and TRBJ2-3; tentative D call: TRBD2 (5 bases). V shed 1 base and J shed 7 bases, with 9 bases lying between them. The CDR3 totals 13 residues. Germline-derived CDR1 and CDR2 are LGHNA and YNFKEQ. This CDR3 reads CASSQGVGNTQYF. In nucleotides, the CDR3 is TGTGCCAGCAGCCAAGGGGTCGGGAATACGCAGTATTTT.

This clone was observed a single time. DNA for the CDR3: TGTGCCAGCAGTTACTCTCCAGGGACCTACGAGCAGTACTTC. This translates into CASSYSPGTYEQYF. The chain employs TRBV6-5 and TRBJ2-7; maybe TRBD1 (5 bases). This CDR3 spans 14 amino acids. V lost 0 bases and J 2 bases, leaving 8 bases between the germline ends. Germline CDR1 and CDR2: MNHEY and SVGAGI.

The V and J genes are TRBV5-4 and TRBJ2-1, with 8 bases lining up with TRBD2. Germline CDR1 reads SGHNT; CDR2 reads YYREEE (reference sequence). J gave up 6 bases and V 7 bases, and 12 bases lay outside the gene matches. The CDR3 sequence is 15 residues long. The CDR3, as DNA: TGTGCCAGCGGCCTTGGGACGGGAGGGGGCAATGAGCAGTTCTTC. This codes for CASGLGTGGGNEQFF.

The rearrangement uses TRBV7-8 and TRBJ2-1; 12 bases fit TRBD2. J was trimmed by 9 bases and V by 1 base; bases with no gene match: 7. Germline CDR1 SGHVS, CDR2 FQNEAQ. This CDR3 has 16 residues. CDR3 coding DNA: TGTGCCAGCAGCTTAGGACTAGCGGGAGTTAGAGGTGAGCAGTTCTTC. Translation gives CASSLGLAGVRGEQFF. Combining the CDR3 with reference TRBV7-8 and TRBJ2-1 gives the whole variable domain GAGVSQSPRYKVAKRGQDVALRCDPISGHVSLFWYQQALGQGPEFLTYFQNEAQLDKSGLPSDRFFAERPEGSVSTLKIQRTQQEDSAVYLCASSLGLAGVRGEQFFGPGTRLTVL.